What follows are 25 T cell receptor beta chains derived from one specimen sequenced in a study of vaccination and CD4 T cells after COVID-19. Noted treatment: roughly ten-day PBMC culture with coronavirus spike peptide pools or control peptides (ViraFEST assay). Sequence data for DNA of cultured CD4+ T cells were generated by the Oncomine TCR Beta short-read assay. TCRdb fed the PCR reads into MiXCR, producing one record per CDR3 protein. The table has 20,000 to 30,000 distinct CDR3 sequences, around 48% seen once; the top ten hold roughly 6%. Their specific antigens are unknown. The sequenced sample consisted of CD4+ T cells from blood, cultured in vitro. The source of these receptors is a human donor who had recovered from COVID-19.

This clonotype was counted between two and nine times. The rearrangement joins TRBV21-1 to TRBJ1-2. TRBV21-1 is a pseudogene. This CDR3 has 14 residues. CDR3 residues: CASSKVRRDHGYTF. The CDR3 DNA reads TGTGCCAGCAGCAAAGTGCGGAGGGACCATGGCTACACCTTC.

The rearrangement links TRBV5-1 to TRBJ2-3, with 7 bases aligning to TRBD1. CDR3 length: 15 residues. The junction had 6 bases not matched to a gene; V was cut back by 4 bases and J by 1 base. The germline gives CDR1 SGHRS, CDR2 YFSETQ. Here the CDR3 reads CASSPGQPGTDTQYF. CDR3 coding DNA: TGCGCCAGCAGCCCGGGACAGCCAGGCACAGATACGCAGTATTTT. Full variable domain (rest looked up from reference TRBV5-1 and TRBJ2-3): KAGVTQTPRYLIKTRGQQVTLSCSPISGHRSVSWYQQTPGQGLQFLFEYFSETQRNKGNFPGRFSGRQFSNSRSEMNVSTLELGDSALYLCASSPGQPGTDTQYFGPGTRLTVL.

The table lists this clonotype with a count of one. The V call is TRBV7-9, the J call TRBJ1-6, with no clear D. V dropped 3 bases and J dropped 8 bases, with 5 bases sitting between them. The CDR3 covers 12 residues. CDR1 is SEHNR, CDR2 FQNEAQ, per germline (reference sequence). The CDR3 protein is CASSFADSPLHF. The CDR3, as DNA: TGTGCCAGCAGCTTCGCAGATTCACCCCTCCACTTT.

This chain connects TRBV6-5 to TRBJ2-7, with D perhaps being TRBD1 or TRBD2 (5 bases each). Trimming left V 2 bases short and J 0 bases short, with 11 bases between. The CDR3 covers 15 residues. Per germline, CDR1 MNHEY and CDR2 SVGAGI. CDR3 protein: CASSYRDLPSYEQYF. CDR3 coding DNA: TGTGCCAGCAGTTACCGGGACCTCCCCTCCTACGAGCAGTACTTC.

The chain links TRBV6-5 to TRBJ1-6, with 7 bases lining up with TRBD1. Losses at the gene ends were 4 bases for V and 9 bases for J; bases not matched to a gene: 9. CDR3 length equals 15 residues. The germline gives CDR1 MNHEY, CDR2 SVGAGI. CDR3 sequence: CASSSQGKMGSPLHF. The CDR3, as DNA: TGTGCCAGCAGTTCACAGGGGAAAATGGGTTCACCCCTCCACTTT.

This chain uses TRBV7-2 with TRBJ2-1; 8 bases line up with TRBD1. Germline CDR1 is SGHTA and CDR2 is FQGNSA. The ends lost 4 bases at V and 10 bases at J; junction bases unmatched: 9. This CDR3 has 14 residues. This CDR3 is CASSYDRGREEQFF. The CDR3 DNA reads TGTGCCAGCAGCTACGACAGGGGACGTGAGGAGCAGTTCTTC.

This clonotype was detected only once. This sequence joins TRBV20-1 and TRBJ1-5; D is possibly TRBD1 (6 bases). The CDR3 is 15 amino acids. The germline V and J ends were trimmed by 4 bases and 3 bases, with 16 bases remaining between them. CDR1 DFQATT and CDR2 SNEGSKA come from the germline V gene (reference sequence). The CDR3 DNA reads as TGCAGTGCTACACCATCAAGGGGGGCCAATCAGCCCCAGCATTTT. Amino acid sequence: CSATPSRGANQPQHF.

J is TRBJ1-2 and V is TRBV5-1; D uncertain. The V end was cut by 3 bases, the J end by 2 bases, with 14 bases between. Germline CDR1 reads SGHRS; CDR2 reads YFSETQ. The CDR3 is 15 residues long. The CDR3 is CASSSHHLANYGYTF. The CDR3 bases are TGCGCCAGCAGCTCACACCACCTGGCCAACTATGGCTACACCTTC.

The chain links TRBV6-1 to TRBJ1-1; D uncertain. There are 13 residues in the CDR3. Germline CDR1 is MNHNS and CDR2 is SASEGT. V shed 6 bases and J shed 5 bases, with 13 bases lying between them. Here the CDR3 reads CASRPVVGTEAFF. The CDR3 region has the DNA TGTGCCAGCAGGCCCGTGGTGGGGACTGAAGCTTTCTTT.

V usage is TRBV10-3 and J usage is TRBJ1-2; D remains unclear. V was pared by 3 bases and J by 8 bases, with 16 bases between. The germline CDR1 and CDR2 sequences are ENHRY and SYGVKD. The CDR3 is 14 residues long. This CDR3 is CAISESQRALGYTF. The DNA of the CDR3 is TGTGCCATCAGTGAATCCCAAAGGGCCCTGGGCTACACCTTC.

The chain has TRBV10-3 and TRBJ1-1; TRBD1 might be the D (6 bases). This CDR3 comprises 14 residues. Germline assignment: CDR1 ENHRY and CDR2 SYGVKD. V was shortened by 4 bases and J by 0 bases, with 9 bases between the two germline ends. CDR3 residues: CAISGGTMNTEAFF. The CDR3 DNA sequence: TGTGCCATCAGTGGTGGGACAATGAACACTGAAGCTTTCTTT.

Concerning this clonotype: One end of the junction varies from germline; a read error may be responsible. V is TRBV19 and J is TRBJ2-1; 9 bases align to TRBD1. The germline CDR1 and CDR2 sequences are LNHDA and SQIVND (reference sequence). The length of the CDR3 is 16 residues. CDR3: CASSIRGTGSYNEQFF. Written as DNA, the CDR3 is TGTGCCAGTAGTATAAGGGGGACAGGGAGTTACAACGAGCAGTTCTTC.

This clonotype was detected a few times. J is TRBJ1-2 and V is TRBV11-3; weak D call: TRBD1 (5 bases). V was pared by 2 bases and J by 8 bases, with 15 bases between. Germline V gene data show CDR1 as SGHNT and CDR2 as YENEEA. CDR3 length equals 14 residues. The CDR3 DNA follows: TGTGCCAGCAGCTTACGCCAGGGAAGAGCCGGCTACACCTTC. Translation: CASSLRQGRAGYTF.

CDR3 amino acids: CASSSSPARTF. The CDR3, as DNA: TGTGCCAGCAGCTCCTCCCCCGCTAGGACCTTC. V and J are TRBV11-2 and TRBJ1-2; no reliable D call. Germline loops: CDR1 SGHAT, CDR2 FQNNGV. The CDR3 is 11 residues long. Trimming shortened V by 4 bases and J by 14 bases, and 14 bases separated the two germline ends.

The rearrangement uses TRBV18 and TRBJ1-1; D is uncertain. Germline CDR1 is KGHSH and CDR2 is LQKENI. V lost 3 bases and J lost 2, with 19 bases in between. The CDR3 has 17 amino acids. The CDR3 coding sequence is TGTGCCAGCTCACCGACCCGAAGAGGGCGAGGTAACACTGAAGCTTTCTTT. It encodes CASSPTRRGRGNTEAFF.

V is TRBV7-3 and J is TRBJ2-6, with D unresolved. Germline assignment: CDR1 SGHTA and CDR2 FQGTGA. There are 15 residues in the CDR3. Trimming shortened V by 4 bases and J by 0 bases, and 7 bases separated the two germline ends. The CDR3 nucleotides read TGTGCCAGCAGCTCGGGTAGCTCTGGGGCCAACGTCCTGACTTTC. As protein: CASSSGSSGANVLTF.

This clonotype was observed a few times. The chain links TRBV6-1 to TRBJ2-7; 9 nucleotides align to TRBD1. The germline V gene has CDR1 MNHNS and CDR2 SASEGT. The CDR3 totals 15 residues. Germline trimming cut 6 bases from V and 2 bases from J; bases unmatched to any gene: 8. CDR3 coding DNA: TGTGCCAGCAGGATAGAGGGACAGGGAACCTACGAGCAGTACTTC. This codes for CASRIEGQGTYEQYF.

This chain connects TRBV6-2 or TRBV6-3 to TRBJ2-5; TRBD2 matches at 8 bases. Germline V lookup: CDR1 MNHEY, CDR2 SVGEGT. This CDR3 spans 16 amino acids. Trimming at V came to 2 bases and at J to 1 base, leaving 6 bases not matched to a gene. The CDR3 DNA sequence: TGTGCCAGCAGTTACGGGACTAGTCTATTCCAAGAGACCCAGTACTTC. It is translated as CASSYGTSLFQETQYF.

The gene calls are TRBV6-1 and TRBJ1-1; D is unresolved. The germline V gene has CDR1 MNHNS and CDR2 SASEGT. Trimming pared 6 bases from V and 4 bases from J, leaving 21 bases between. The CDR3 runs 16 residues. CDR3 region: CASRRAPYLKGTEAFF. CDR3 DNA: TGTGCCAGCAGGCGGGCCCCCTATCTTAAGGGCACTGAAGCTTTCTTT.

This clonotype has a handful of counts. This rearrangement joins TRBV28 to TRBJ2-1; the match to TRBD1 covers 9 bases. Germline CDR1 and CDR2: MDHEN and SYDVKM. V shed 6 bases and J 1 base; nucleotides not matched to a gene: 4. The CDR3 consists of 15 residues. The CDR3 sequence: CASRTGGRSYNEQFF. The CDR3, as DNA: TGTGCCAGCAGGACAGGGGGTAGGTCCTACAATGAGCAGTTCTTC.

The V gene is TRBV28, the J gene TRBJ1-2, with unresolved D. The V end was cut by 5 bases, the J end by 4 bases, with 20 bases between. The germline V gene encodes CDR1 MDHEN and CDR2 SYDVKM. CDR3 length equals 16 residues. The CDR3 coding sequence is TGTGCCAGCAGTCCCCCAGCGGGTCGACGAGGCTATGGCTACACCTTC. Translated: CASSPPAGRRGYGYTF.

The gene calls are TRBV7-9 and TRBJ1-6, with TRBD1 matching 11 bases. V lost 6 bases to trimming and J lost 6 bases; unmatched junction nucleotides: 4. This CDR3 comprises 15 residues. Germline CDR1 SEHNR, CDR2 FQNEAQ (reference sequence). The CDR3 DNA reads as TGTGCCAGCAGGGGGACAGGGGGTCGTAATTCACCCCTCCACTTT. This translates into CASRGTGGRNSPLHF.

V gene TRBV7-9 combines with J gene TRBJ1-6; weak D call: TRBD1 (6 bases). This CDR3 contains 16 residues. Germline V CDR1 and CDR2: SEHNR, FQNEAQ (reference sequence). V was cut by 5 bases and J by 0 bases, with 11 bases left in between. CDR3 loop: CASSATGSSYNSPLHF. CDR3 DNA sequence: TGTGCCAGCAGCGCCACAGGGAGCTCCTATAATTCACCCCTCCACTTT.

The chain carries TRBV5-4 and TRBJ2-3; the D gene is possibly TRBD2 (5 bases). The V end was cut by 0 bases, the J end by 2 bases, with 10 bases between. Germline assignment: CDR1 SGHNT and CDR2 YYREEE (reference sequence). The CDR3 is made up of 15 amino acids. Written as DNA, the CDR3 is TGTGCCAGCAGCTTGGACGGGGTAGCCACAGATACGCAGTATTTT. It is translated as CASSLDGVATDTQYF.

This chain connects TRBV12-3 or TRBV12-4 to TRBJ2-2; 7 nucleotides align to TRBD1. With V trimmed by 8 bases and J by 2 bases, 8 bases remained unmatched. The CDR3 runs to 15 residues. CDR3 in amino acids: CASGPGQHNTGELFF. CDR3 in DNA: TGTGCCAGCGGTCCGGGACAGCATAACACCGGGGAGCTGTTTTTT.